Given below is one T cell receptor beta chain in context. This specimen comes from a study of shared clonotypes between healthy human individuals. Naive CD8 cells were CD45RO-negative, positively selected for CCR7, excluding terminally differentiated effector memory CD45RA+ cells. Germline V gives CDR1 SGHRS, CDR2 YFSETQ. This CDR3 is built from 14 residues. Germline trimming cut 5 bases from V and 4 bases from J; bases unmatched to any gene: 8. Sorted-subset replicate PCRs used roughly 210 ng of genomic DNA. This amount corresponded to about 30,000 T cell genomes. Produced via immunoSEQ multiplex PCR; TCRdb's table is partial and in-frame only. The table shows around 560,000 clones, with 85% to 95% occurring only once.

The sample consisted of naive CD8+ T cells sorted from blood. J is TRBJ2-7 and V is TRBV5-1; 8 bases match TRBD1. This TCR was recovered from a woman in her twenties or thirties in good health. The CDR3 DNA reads TGCGCCAGCAGTCTGGACAGGGTAAGGTACGAGCAGTACTTC. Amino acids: CASSLDRVRYEQYF.